The 2 T cell receptor beta chains given below trace back to one sample, sequenced in a study of CD8+ T cells in alopecia areata. cDNA serving as the sequencing template came from extracted, reverse transcribed RNA. Generated by immunoSEQ multiplex PCR, the TCRdb table keeps only in-frame clones and is missing some. The sample holds 93,000 or so clones, approximately 84% seen once. Documented treatment: oral pan-JAK inhibitor, 5-10 mg twice daily. This material consisted of CD8+ T cells sorted from blood, taken at approximately week 31, from a patient treated with tofacitinib. Receptors were obtained from a human donor with alopecia areata.

V is TRBV9 and J is TRBJ2-5; D is ambiguous. The DNA end favors TRBJ2-7, so the J call may be wrong. Germline loops: CDR1 SGDLS, CDR2 YYNGEE. This CDR3 has 14 residues. DNA for the CDR3: TGTGCCAGCAGCGTAGAGACGGCCTCCTACGAGCAGTACTTC. It translates to CASSVETASYEQYF.

This rearrangement joins TRBV6-5 to TRBJ2-1, with 8 nucleotides matching TRBD2. Germline V gene sequence: CDR1 MNHEY, CDR2 SVGAGI. The length of the CDR3 is 15 residues. Trimming took 2 bases from V and 2 from J; bases not matched to a gene: 2. Here the CDR3 DNA reads TGTGCCAGCAGTTACAGCGGGGGCCCCTACAATGAGCAGTTCTTC. As protein: CASSYSGGPYNEQFF.